This entry describes one TCR beta chain. Its antigen remains unidentified. CDR3 length equals 14 residues. Looked up from germline, CDR1 is SGHVS and CDR2 is FQNEAQ. V was pared by 5 bases and J by 4 bases, with 4 bases of the junction left unmatched. It was with 60 Vbeta and 13 Jbeta primers that the PCR ran. The assay was immunoSEQ multiplex PCR, and TCRdb's table has in-frame clones only and misses some. Among roughly 150,000 clones, around 78% were seen once, and the ten largest hold roughly 1%. This sample is part of a study of cytomegalovirus exposure and HLA in healthy donors. Study-wide results and caveats: HLA alleles showed associations with some 15,000 TCR beta sequences in a later analysis, at a 0.05 false discovery rate. For cytomegalovirus status, the classifier reportedly gave diagnoses with high specificity and sensitivity.

This TCR was recovered from a woman in her thirties or forties in good health and CMV-seronegative. Source material: PBMCs. The genes are TRBV7-8 and TRBJ2-3, with 9 bases matching TRBD1. CDR3 residues: CASSRDRESDTQYF. CDR3 bases: TGTGCCAGCAGCCGGGACAGGGAGTCAGATACGCAGTATTTT.